The rows below give T cell receptor beta chains drawn from one sample of a study of response to subunit inactivated influenza vaccine. TCRdb re-called the RT-PCR reads with MiXCR, one entry per CDR3 protein. The repertoire holds about 610,000 distinct CDR3 sequences, with 14% as singletons. The specimen was PBMCs from blood, collected approximately 12 days after vaccination. These receptors were collected from a man aged 45-60 years who received an inactivated influenza vaccine. Each CDR3 is given with its conserved first and last residue. The order of the fields is D gene, V gene, clone size, J gene, CDR3 protein, CDR3 DNA. The D gene is left open where the match is weak. Only some rows state a clone size, as once, few, many or a class for expanded clones.

>TRBD2|TRBV12-3/TRBV12-4|once|TRBJ2-3
CASSPQGGYLADTQYF
TGTGCCAGCAGTCCCCAGGGAGGGTATCTAGCAGATACGCAGTATTTT
>TRBD1|TRBV5-1|.|TRBJ2-7
CASSLQGRGRDEQYF
TGCGCCAGCAGTTTACAGGGGCGAGGTAGGGACGAGCAGTACTTC
>.|TRBV20-1|many|TRBJ1-4
CSALTPATNEKLFF
TGCAGTGCTTTGACGCCTGCAACTAATGAAAAACTGTTTTTT
>.|TRBV10-3|many|TRBJ2-5
CAIAKTQETQYF
TGTGCCATCGCCAAGACCCAGGAGACCCAGTACTTC
>.|TRBV12-3/TRBV12-4|many|TRBJ1-2
CASSKDGYGYTF
TGTGCCAGCAGCAAAGACGGATATGGCTACACCTTC
>TRBD1|TRBV27|few|TRBJ1-4
CASRRGQGQEKLFF
TGTGCCAGCAGGAGGGGACAGGGCCAAGAAAAACTGTTTTTT
>.|TRBV10-2|.|TRBJ2-7
CASSDHHVRYEQYF
TGCGCCAGCAGTGACCATCACGTCCGCTACGAGCAGTACTTC
>TRBD2|TRBV15|few|TRBJ2-7
CATSRERTSGLNEQYF
TGTGCCACCAGCAGAGAAAGGACTAGCGGTTTAAACGAGCAGTACTTC
>TRBD2|TRBV28|.|TRBJ2-7
CATRPWASGVSYEQYF
TGTGCCACTCGTCCCTGGGCTAGCGGGGTTTCCTACGAGCAGTACTTC
>TRBD1|TRBV6-5|few|TRBJ1-4
CASSYSSGPGGREKLFF
TGTGCCAGCAGTTACTCGTCTGGGCCAGGGGGGCGTGAAAAACTGTTTTTT
>.|TRBV9|many|TRBJ2-3
CASSPQGTQYF
TGTGCCAGCAGCCCCCAGGGTACGCAGTATTTT
>.|TRBV27|.|TRBJ2-1
CASSLSSPFSYNEQFF
TGTGCCAGCAGTTTGTCGTCTCCTTTCTCCTACAATGAGCAGTTCTTC
>.|TRBV20-1|.|TRBJ1-1
CSASTHLKAPNSFF
TGCAGTGCTAGCACCCACCTGAAGGCCCCGAATTCTTTCTTT
>TRBD2|TRBV6-1|many|TRBJ2-3
CATRSSGGTDTQYF
TGTGCCACCAGAAGTAGCGGGGGAACAGATACGCAGTATTTT